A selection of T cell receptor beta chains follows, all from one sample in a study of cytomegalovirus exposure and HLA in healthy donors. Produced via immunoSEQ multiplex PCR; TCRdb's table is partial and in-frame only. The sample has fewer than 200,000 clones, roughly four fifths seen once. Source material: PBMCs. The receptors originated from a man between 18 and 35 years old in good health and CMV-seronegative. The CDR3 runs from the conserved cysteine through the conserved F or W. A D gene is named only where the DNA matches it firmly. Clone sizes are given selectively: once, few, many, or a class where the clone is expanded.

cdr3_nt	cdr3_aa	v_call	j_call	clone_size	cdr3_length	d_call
TGTGCCAGCAGCGTAGTGGATCAATGGCCTCGGGCCGGGGAGCTGTTTTTT	CASSVVDQWPRAGELFF	TRBV9	TRBJ2-2	.	17	.
TGTGCCACCCACGGGGCGGGGGGCCGACAAGAGACCCAGTACTTC	CATHGAGGRQETQYF	TRBV6-5	TRBJ2-5	.	15	TRBD2
TGTGCCAGCAGCCAATCTGGGGCGGGAGTGGAAGAGCAGTTCTTC	CASSQSGAGVEEQFF	TRBV14	TRBJ2-1	.	15	TRBD2
TGTGCCAGCAGGGCGGGAGGGCTGGAAGATACGCAGTATTTT	CASRAGGLEDTQYF	TRBV14	TRBJ2-3	.	14	TRBD2
TGTGCCAGCAGTCCACACAATCAGCCCCAGCATTTT	CASSPHNQPQHF	TRBV27	TRBJ1-5	.	12	.
TGTGCCAGCAGCGGTACTAGCGGGAGTAACGAGCAGTACTTC	CASSGTSGSNEQYF	TRBV7-2	TRBJ2-7	few	14	TRBD2
TGTGCCAGCAGTTACGGCGGGAGCTCCTACAATGAGCAGTTCTTC	CASSYGGSSYNEQFF	TRBV6-5	TRBJ2-1	.	15	TRBD2
TGCGCCAGCAACTCTAGGACAGGGGTATTCTCGAACACCGGGGAGCTGTTTTTT	CASNSRTGVFSNTGELFF	TRBV5-1	TRBJ2-2	.	18	TRBD1
TGTGCCAGCAGCTTCGAGGCAAATCAGCCCCAGCATTTT	CASSFEANQPQHF	TRBV7-9	TRBJ1-5	.	13	.
TGTGCCAGCAGCTTGGCCCCCAACCATGAGCAGTTCTTC	CASSLAPNHEQFF	TRBV11-3	TRBJ2-1	.	13	.
TGTGCCAGCAGTCGCGGGGGGGAGGAGACCCAGTACTTC	CASSRGGEETQYF	TRBV7-2	TRBJ2-5	.	13	TRBD2
TGTGCCAGCAGTTTAGTCGGGAGTGGCGAGCAGTACTTC	CASSLVGSGEQYF	TRBV27	TRBJ2-7	.	13	.
TGTGCCAGCAGCTTACCGGGTGTCCTGACTTTC	CASSLPGVLTF	TRBV7-2	TRBJ2-6	.	11	.
TGTGCCAGCTCACCTCTCGAGGTAGTGGCCAACGTCCTGACTTTC	CASSPLEVVANVLTF	TRBV18	TRBJ2-6	.	15	.
TGTGCCAGCAGCCCTACCGGGGTCCAAGAGACCCAGTACTTC	CASSPTGVQETQYF	TRBV7-2	TRBJ2-5	.	14	.
TGTGCCTGGAACGGGGGGAACTATGGCTACACCTTC	CAWNGGNYGYTF	TRBV30	TRBJ1-2	.	12	.
TGTGCCAGCAGCTTAGCCCTCCAGCGGCTCAGGACCAAAAACATTCAGTACTTC	CASSLALQRLRTKNIQYF	TRBV7-2	TRBJ2-4	.	18	.
TGTGCCAGCAGCTTAGGAGTGGGGGGGCTGAGCACAGATACGCAGTATTTT	CASSLGVGGLSTDTQYF	TRBV11-3	TRBJ2-3	.	17	.
TGTGCCATCGGGGGGGAACAGGGCAAAAGTCAGCCCCAGCATTTT	CAIGGEQGKSQPQHF	TRBV10-3	TRBJ1-5	few	15	.
TGTGCCAGCAGTGATGCCAGGGTGGGCTCCTACGAGCAGTACTTC	CASSDARVGSYEQYF	TRBV25-1	TRBJ2-7	.	15	.
TGTGCCAGCAGCCCCATCAGACTAGCGGGAGGGGACGAGCAGTACTTC	CASSPIRLAGGDEQYF	TRBV2	TRBJ2-7	.	16	TRBD2
TGTGCCAGTAGTATAGAAGTGGGGACTGAGGAGACCCAGTACTTC	CASSIEVGTEETQYF	TRBV19	TRBJ2-5	.	15	.
TGCGCCAGCAGCCAAGGGGACAGACCCTACGAGCAGTACTTC	CASSQGDRPYEQYF	TRBV4-1	TRBJ2-7	.	14	TRBD1
TGTGCCAGCAGTTTCTCGACACCTGGCTACACCTTC	CASSFSTPGYTF	TRBV6-6	TRBJ1-2	.	12	.
TGTGCCAGCAGTCCAGGACAGGAAGGCTCCTACGAGCAGTACTTC	CASSPGQEGSYEQYF	TRBV28	TRBJ2-7	once	15	TRBD1
TGTGCCAGCTCACCACTTCCTAATCAGCCCCAGCATTTT	CASSPLPNQPQHF	TRBV18	TRBJ1-5	.	13	.
TGTGCCAGCAGCTTAGGACAGGGGCACGAAAAACTGTTTTTT	CASSLGQGHEKLFF	TRBV7-8	TRBJ1-4	.	14	TRBD1
TGTGCCAGCAGTTTATTCGGGGTAACAGATACGCAGTATTTT	CASSLFGVTDTQYF	TRBV27	TRBJ2-3	.	14	.
TGTGCCAGCAGTGCAGCACTAGGGCGGGAGACCCAGTACTTC	CASSAALGRETQYF	TRBV28	TRBJ2-5	few	14	.
TGTGCCTGGAGAAGGAGACAGGGGGCTGAGACCCAGTACTTC	CAWRRRQGAETQYF	TRBV30	TRBJ2-5	.	14	TRBD1
TGCGCCAGCAGCTTGGCGCGGGGTGGGGAGACCCAGTACTTC	CASSLARGGETQYF	TRBV5-1	TRBJ2-5	.	14	.
TGTGCCAGCAGCTTAAACGGCGGGATGAGTACAGATACGCAGTATTTT	CASSLNGGMSTDTQYF	TRBV7-9	TRBJ2-3	.	16	.
TGTGCCAGCAGTTTAGGGACAGGGTACCACAATGAGCAGTTCTTC	CASSLGTGYHNEQFF	TRBV28	TRBJ2-1	.	15	TRBD1
TGCGCCAGCAGCCAAGCTAGCGGGCTCAACACCGGGGAGCTGTTTTTT	CASSQASGLNTGELFF	TRBV4-3	TRBJ2-2	.	16	TRBD2
TGTGCCAGCAGCTTCGGGTGGACTGAAGCTTTCTTT	CASSFGWTEAFF	TRBV7-2	TRBJ1-1	.	12	.
TGTGCCAGTAGTATTAGCGGGACAGGGGAAGCTTTCTTT	CASSISGTGEAFF	TRBV19	TRBJ1-1	once	13	TRBD1
TGTGCCAGCAGCCATATTAGCGGGAGGTTTGAGACCCAGTACTTC	CASSHISGRFETQYF	TRBV14	TRBJ2-5	once	15	TRBD2
TGCAGCGTTGATGTAAGGGAGCAAGAGACCCAGTACTTC	CSVDVREQETQYF	TRBV29-1	TRBJ2-5	.	13	.
TGTGCCAGCCAGGGGAACAACCAGGGCCCCTATGATGGCTACACCTTC	CASQGNNQGPYDGYTF	TRBV9	TRBJ1-2	few	16	.
TGTGCCAGCTCACCAAGACTAGCGGGAGGCCGGCGGGAGGATGAGCAGTTCTTC	CASSPRLAGGRREDEQFF	TRBV18	TRBJ2-1	.	18	TRBD2
TGTGCCAGCAGCTTAGGAGCGGGATGGACGATTGAGCAGTTCTTC	CASSLGAGWTIEQFF	TRBV11-2	TRBJ2-1	.	15	TRBD2
TGTGCCTGGGACCCCAAGGCAGGGGGGAGTGAAAAACTGTTTTTT	CAWDPKAGGSEKLFF	TRBV30	TRBJ1-4	.	15	TRBD1
TGTGCCAGCAGTTACAAGGGTGCCGGAGGATACGAGCAGTACTTC	CASSYKGAGGYEQYF	TRBV27	TRBJ2-7	.	15	.
TGCGCCAGCTCCCTGTCCGAGGCGGATACGCAGTATTTT	CASSLSEADTQYF	TRBV10-1	TRBJ2-3	few	13	.
TGTGCCAGCAGCCCTAGGAGGGTCGGGGAGCTGTTTTTT	CASSPRRVGELFF	TRBV9	TRBJ2-2	once	13	.
TGTGCCAGCAGTTCCCTTGGGACTAGCGGGAAAAAGACCCAGTACTTC	CASSSLGTSGKKTQYF	TRBV27	TRBJ2-5	.	16	TRBD2